The entry below describes one T cell receptor beta chain. One base away lies a much larger clone, so this may be a sequencing read error. This likely comes from a read error, as the CDR3 has no conserved phenylalanine or tryptophan at its end. The data derive from a study of tumor-infiltrating lymphocytes in primary liver carcinoma. Unsorted whole blood yielded the blood RNA, and germline DNA was also extracted. This CDR3 contains 14 residues. Trimming removed 6 bases from V and 5 bases from J; junction bases left unmatched: 9. The authors made TCR beta cDNA from 400 to 600 ng total RNA with a constant-region primer. Slightly modified ARM-PCR served as the procedure for the TCR beta libraries. These libraries came from three rounds of nested multiplex PCR. It was with TRBV1-TRBV30 forward primers and a C-beta reverse primer that the first two PCR rounds were run, at roughly 11 cycles each. Using its own MiXCR run on the multiplex PCR reads, TCRdb lists one record per CDR3 protein. The sample lists hundreds of thousands of distinct CDR3 sequences, 55% to 65% seen once, with around 9.5% in the top ten.

This receptor was identified in a man aged 40-49 years with primary liver carcinoma and hepatitis B virus infection. J is TRBJ2-5 and V is TRBV12-3 or TRBV12-4; 7 nucleotides agree with TRBD2. The specimen was peripheral blood. The CDR3 DNA reads TGTGCCAGCAGCCAACGGACTAGTGAGGAGACCCAGTACTTA. Translating it yields CASSQRTSEETQYL.